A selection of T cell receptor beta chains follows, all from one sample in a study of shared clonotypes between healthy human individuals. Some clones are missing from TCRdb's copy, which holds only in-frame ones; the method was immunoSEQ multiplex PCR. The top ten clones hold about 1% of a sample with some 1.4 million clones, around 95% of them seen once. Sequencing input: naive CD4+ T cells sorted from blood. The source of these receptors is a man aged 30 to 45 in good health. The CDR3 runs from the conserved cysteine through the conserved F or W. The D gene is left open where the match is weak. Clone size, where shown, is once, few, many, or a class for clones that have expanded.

TGCGCCAGCACTCCGGACCCAACTAATGAAAAACTGTTTTTT CASTPDPTNEKLFF TRBJ1-4 - TRBV5-1 -
TGTGCCAGCAGCTTTGGCGGGAGCGGGTACAATGAGCAGTTCTTC CASSFGGSGYNEQFF TRBJ2-1 TRBD2 TRBV11-3 -
TGTGCCAGCAGCCCCGAAAAACTAGCGGGAGTCAGCAATGAGCAGTTCTTC CASSPEKLAGVSNEQFF TRBJ2-1 TRBD2 TRBV9 -
TGTGCCAGCAGCTTACCTCTGGGGCGTGCGCCGGACAGGATTGAAAAACTGTTTTTT CASSLPLGRAPDRIEKLFF TRBJ1-4 TRBD1 TRBV7-9 -
TGTGCCACCAGCAGAAACCGGGGGGTCGAGCAGTACTTC CATSRNRGVEQYF TRBJ2-7 TRBD2 TRBV15 -
TGCAGCGTTTCTGAACCGGGTAAGAACACTGAAGCTTTCTTT CSVSEPGKNTEAFF TRBJ1-1 - TRBV29-1 -
TGTGCCAGCTCACCTTCGGGTCTGAACACTGAAGCTTTCTTT CASSPSGLNTEAFF TRBJ1-1 - TRBV18 once
TGTGCCAGCAGCCTCAGGGGGCGCGACACCGGGGAGCTGTTTTTT CASSLRGRDTGELFF TRBJ2-2 TRBD1 TRBV11-3 -
TGTGCCAGCACCCCAGGGGCAGGGAAATTGTTCACTGAAGCTTTCTTT CASTPGAGKLFTEAFF TRBJ1-1 - TRBV25-1 -
TGTGCCAGCAGCTTGGTTAGCGGGAGGGCTTGGAATGAGCAGTTCTTC CASSLVSGRAWNEQFF TRBJ2-1 TRBD2 TRBV5-6 -
TGTGCCAGCAGCTTGTTGATGAATCAGCCCCAGCATTTT CASSLLMNQPQHF TRBJ1-5 - TRBV5-6 -
TGCGCCAGCGGAGGGACTAGCGGACAGAGGGAGCTGTTTTTT CASGGTSGQRELFF TRBJ2-2 TRBD2 TRBV5-1 -
TGCGCCAGCAGTCAATCGGTGAGGGAACTTGTCTACGAGCAGTACTTC CASSQSVRELVYEQYF TRBJ2-7 - TRBV23-1 -
TGTGCCAGCAAAGGGGTTACTGAGCAGTTCTTC CASKGVTEQFF TRBJ2-1 - TRBV6-5 -
TGTGCCAGCAGTGACCGGGACTTTAACGGCAATGAGCAGTTCTTC CASSDRDFNGNEQFF TRBJ2-1 - TRBV6-1 -
TGTGCCAGCAGCTCAGGGGCGTCGGCCCATAATGAGCAGTTCTTC CASSSGASAHNEQFF TRBJ2-1 - TRBV5-4 -
TGTGCCAGTAGCGCTTGGAAACCGGGACAGAGAGCTGGGGCCAACGTCCTGACTTTC CASSAWKPGQRAGANVLTF TRBJ2-6 TRBD1 TRBV19 -
TGTGCCAGTAAACTCAGGGAGGGGGCTTACAATGAGCAGTTCTTC CASKLREGAYNEQFF TRBJ2-1 - TRBV19 once
TGTGCCAGCAGCTTAGGCCCATCTCAACTAGCGGTTTACAATGAGCAGTTCTTC CASSLGPSQLAVYNEQFF TRBJ2-1 TRBD2 TRBV13 -
TGTGCCAGCAGCTCTGGACAGGGGCGTGAGGGCTACACCTTC CASSSGQGREGYTF TRBJ1-2 TRBD1 TRBV5-4 -
TGTGCCAGCAGTTTTCGGGCACTGACTACGGGGGCTGAAGCTTTCTTT CASSFRALTTGAEAFF TRBJ1-1 - TRBV27 -
TGCGCCAGCAGTGATGGGACTAGCGGGAGGGCGGATACGCAGTATTTT CASSDGTSGRADTQYF TRBJ2-3 TRBD2 TRBV10-1 -